Sequencing of this T cell receptor beta chain was carried out in a study of blood T cell repertoires in COVID-19. Turning to the study itself: COVID-19 samples from acute and convalescent phases originated in the United States, Italy and Spain.

The germline CDR1 and CDR2 sequences are MGHDK and SYGVNS. This CDR3 comprises 13 residues. The V and J ends lost 9 bases and 0 bases respectively, with 10 bases between them. In the study's own analysis: Reference gene primer amplification in the assay estimated nucleated cell counts. Method: immunoSEQ multiplex PCR; TCRdb's copy keeps in-frame clones and lacks some. V, J and clone size are taken as reported in that table, and D and trimming were inferred from the DNA itself. The sample lists about 62,000 clones; over 85% were seen once. The specimen sequenced was peripheral blood. The receptor comes from a human donor in a cohort sampled during active COVID-19. The rearrangement links TRBV25-1 to TRBJ2-3; TRBD1 is a possible D gene (5 bases). As DNA, the CDR3 is TGTGCCAGTGGGGCCTGGAGCACAGATACGCAGTATTTT. It codes for CASGAWSTDTQYF.